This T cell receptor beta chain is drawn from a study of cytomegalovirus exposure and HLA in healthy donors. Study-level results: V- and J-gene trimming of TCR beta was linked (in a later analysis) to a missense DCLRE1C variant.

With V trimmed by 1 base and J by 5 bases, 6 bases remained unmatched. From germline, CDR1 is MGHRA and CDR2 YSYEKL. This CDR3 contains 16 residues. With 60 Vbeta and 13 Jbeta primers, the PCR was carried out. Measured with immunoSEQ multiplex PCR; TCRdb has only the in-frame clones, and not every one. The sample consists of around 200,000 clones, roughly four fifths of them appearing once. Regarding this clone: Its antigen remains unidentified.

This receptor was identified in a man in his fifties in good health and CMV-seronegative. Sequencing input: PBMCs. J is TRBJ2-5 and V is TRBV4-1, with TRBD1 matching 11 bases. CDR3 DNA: TGCGCCAGCAGCCAAGGGGGACAGGGGGGTATGGAGACCCAGTACTTC. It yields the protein CASSQGGQGGMETQYF.